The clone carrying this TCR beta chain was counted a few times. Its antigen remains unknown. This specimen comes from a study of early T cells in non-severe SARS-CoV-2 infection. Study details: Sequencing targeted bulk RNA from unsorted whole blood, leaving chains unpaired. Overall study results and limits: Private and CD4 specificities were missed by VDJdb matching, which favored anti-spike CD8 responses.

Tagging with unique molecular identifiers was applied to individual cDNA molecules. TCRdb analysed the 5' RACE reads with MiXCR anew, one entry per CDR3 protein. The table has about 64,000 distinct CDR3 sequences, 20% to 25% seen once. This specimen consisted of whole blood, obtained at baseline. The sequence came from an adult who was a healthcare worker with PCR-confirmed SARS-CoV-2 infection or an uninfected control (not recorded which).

The CDR3 protein is CATPSDWGNSPLHF. The CDR3 bases are TGTGCCACACCCTCGGACTGGGGAAATTCACCCCTCCACTTT. The V call is TRBV6-1, the J call TRBJ1-6; D not certain. Germline V gives CDR1 MNHNS, CDR2 SASEGT. There are 14 residues in the CDR3. V shed 10 bases and J shed 7 bases, with 17 bases lying between them.